The T cell receptor beta chain under discussion was sequenced for a study of T cell responses to AZD1222 COVID-19 vaccine. Study-wide points: Regions 160-218 and 743-854 held dominance among vaccine-associated CD4 TCRs, which spanned spike. Following two doses of AZD1222, Spike-specific TCR breadth and depth rose. The donor group comprised mostly white British people and more females; the analysis possibly underestimated clonal diversity.

Comment on this clone: Antigen specificity is unknown.

Using immunoSEQ multiplex PCR, the repertoire was profiled, and TCRdb retains in-frame clones only, with some absent. The table records some 150,000 clones, about 89% of them present only once. V lost 2 bases, J lost 0 bases, and 5 bases stayed unmatched. Germline values: CDR1 KGHSH, CDR2 LQKENI. The CDR3 spans 17 residues. The rearrangement uses TRBV18 and TRBJ2-1; 9 nucleotides align to TRBD2. The clonotype comes from an adult in good health. Here the sequenced sample was peripheral blood, taken on day 0 of MenACWY control vaccination. The CDR3 bases are TGTGCCAGCTCACCAAGGCTAGCGGGAAGCTCCTACAATGAGCAGTTCTTC. It encodes CASSPRLAGSSYNEQFF.